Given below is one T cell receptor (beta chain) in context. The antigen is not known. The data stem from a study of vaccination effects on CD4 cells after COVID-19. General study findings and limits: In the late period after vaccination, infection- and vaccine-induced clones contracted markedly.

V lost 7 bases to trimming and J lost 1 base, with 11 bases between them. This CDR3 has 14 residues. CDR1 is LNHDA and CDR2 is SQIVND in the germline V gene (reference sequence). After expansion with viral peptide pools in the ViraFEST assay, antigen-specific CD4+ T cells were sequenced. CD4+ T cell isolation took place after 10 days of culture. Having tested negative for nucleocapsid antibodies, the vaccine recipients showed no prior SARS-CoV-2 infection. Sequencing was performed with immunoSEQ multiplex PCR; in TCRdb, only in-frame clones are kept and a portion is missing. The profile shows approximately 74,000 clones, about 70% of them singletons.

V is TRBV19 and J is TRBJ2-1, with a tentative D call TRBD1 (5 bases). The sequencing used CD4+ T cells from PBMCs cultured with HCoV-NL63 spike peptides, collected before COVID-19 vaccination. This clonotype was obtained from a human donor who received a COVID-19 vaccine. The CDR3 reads CASMEQGSYNEQFF. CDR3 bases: TGTGCCAGTATGGAGCAGGGATCCTACAATGAGCAGTTCTTC.